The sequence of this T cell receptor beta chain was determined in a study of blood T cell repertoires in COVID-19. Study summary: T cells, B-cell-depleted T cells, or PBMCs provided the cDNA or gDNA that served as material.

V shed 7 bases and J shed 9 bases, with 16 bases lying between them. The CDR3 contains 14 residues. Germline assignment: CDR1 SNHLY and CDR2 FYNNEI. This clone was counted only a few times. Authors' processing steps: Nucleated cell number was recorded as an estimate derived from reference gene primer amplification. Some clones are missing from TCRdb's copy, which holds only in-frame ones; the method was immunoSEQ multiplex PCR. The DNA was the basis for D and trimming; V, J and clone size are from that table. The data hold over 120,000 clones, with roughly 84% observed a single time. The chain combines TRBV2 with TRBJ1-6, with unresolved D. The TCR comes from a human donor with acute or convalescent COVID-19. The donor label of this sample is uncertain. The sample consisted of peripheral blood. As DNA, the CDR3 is TGTGCCAGCAAAGTGGCAGCAAGGAGTTCACCCCTCCACTTT. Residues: CASKVAARSSPLHF. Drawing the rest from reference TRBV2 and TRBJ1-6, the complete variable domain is EPEVTQTPSHQVTQMGQEVILRCVPISNHLYFYWYRQILGQKVEFLVSFYNNEISEKSEIFDDQFSVERPDGSNFTLKIRSTKLEDSAMYFCASKVAARSSPLHFGNGTRLTVT.